The clone carrying this T cell receptor beta chain was seen a handful of times. As yet, its antigen is unknown. This sample is part of a study of CD8 T cells in ankylosing spondylitis. Notes on the study in general: About 8 highly homologous variants made up a TCR beta motif, and this motif appeared characteristic of ankylosing spondylitis blood.

Quantitative 5'-RACE was performed with molecular barcodes, and it yielded the TCR beta libraries. TCRdb called the 5' RACE reads again in MiXCR, with one record for every CDR3 protein. The sample contains roughly 300,000 distinct CDR3 sequences, less than 10% of which appear only once. The V end lost 1 base, the J end lost 4 bases, and 10 bases lay between the germline ends. Looked up from germline, CDR1 is KGHDR and CDR2 is SFDVKD. The CDR3 loop spans 15 amino acids. The source material was blood, either unsorted or a sorted T cell fraction (not recorded which). This TCR was recovered from a male donor with ankylosing spondylitis. V usage is TRBV24-1 and J usage is TRBJ2-1, with a weak D call TRBD2 (5 bases). CDR3 sequence reads: CATSDFLDLYNEQFF. DNA of the CDR3: TGTGCCACCAGTGATTTCCTGGACTTGTACAATGAGCAGTTCTTC.